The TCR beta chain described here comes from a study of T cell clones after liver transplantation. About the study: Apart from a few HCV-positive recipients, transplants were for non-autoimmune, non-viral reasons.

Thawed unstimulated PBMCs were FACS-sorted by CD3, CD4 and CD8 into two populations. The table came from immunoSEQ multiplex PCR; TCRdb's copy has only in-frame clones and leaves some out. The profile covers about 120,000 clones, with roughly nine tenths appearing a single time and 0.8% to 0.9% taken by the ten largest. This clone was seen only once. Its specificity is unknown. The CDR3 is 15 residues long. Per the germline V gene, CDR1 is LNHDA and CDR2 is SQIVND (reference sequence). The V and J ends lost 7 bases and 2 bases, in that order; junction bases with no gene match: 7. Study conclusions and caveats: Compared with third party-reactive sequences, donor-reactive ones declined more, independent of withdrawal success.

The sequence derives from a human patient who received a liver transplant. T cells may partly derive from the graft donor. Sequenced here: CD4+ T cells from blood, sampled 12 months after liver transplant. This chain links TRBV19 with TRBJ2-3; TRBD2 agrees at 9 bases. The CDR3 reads CASTGGRASTDTQYF. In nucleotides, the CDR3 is TGTGCCAGTACAGGCGGGAGGGCCTCCACAGATACGCAGTATTTT.